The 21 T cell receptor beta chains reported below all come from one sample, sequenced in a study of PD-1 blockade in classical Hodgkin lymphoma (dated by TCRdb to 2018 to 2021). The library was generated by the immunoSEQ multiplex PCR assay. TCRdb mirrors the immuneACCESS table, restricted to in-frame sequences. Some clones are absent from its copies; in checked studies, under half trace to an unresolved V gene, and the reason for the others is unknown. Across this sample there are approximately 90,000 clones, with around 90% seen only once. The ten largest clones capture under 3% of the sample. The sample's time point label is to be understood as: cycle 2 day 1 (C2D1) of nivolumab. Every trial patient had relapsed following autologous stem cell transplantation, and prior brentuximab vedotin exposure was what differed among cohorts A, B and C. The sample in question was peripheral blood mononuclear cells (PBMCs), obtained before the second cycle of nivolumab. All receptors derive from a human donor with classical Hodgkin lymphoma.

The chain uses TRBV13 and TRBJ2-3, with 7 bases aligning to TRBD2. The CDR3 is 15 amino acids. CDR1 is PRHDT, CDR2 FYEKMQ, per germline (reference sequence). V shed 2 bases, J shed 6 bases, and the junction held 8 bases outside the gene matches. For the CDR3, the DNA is TGTGCCAGCAGCTTAACGTCCGCGGGAGTGGATACGCAGTATTTT. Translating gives CASSLTSAGVDTQYF.

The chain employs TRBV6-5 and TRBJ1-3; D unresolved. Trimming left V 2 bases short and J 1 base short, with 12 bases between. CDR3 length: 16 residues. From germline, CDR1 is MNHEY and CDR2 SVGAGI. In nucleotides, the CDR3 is TGTGCCAGCAGTTACAATCTCCTACATTCTGGAAACACCATATATTTT. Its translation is CASSYNLLHSGNTIYF.

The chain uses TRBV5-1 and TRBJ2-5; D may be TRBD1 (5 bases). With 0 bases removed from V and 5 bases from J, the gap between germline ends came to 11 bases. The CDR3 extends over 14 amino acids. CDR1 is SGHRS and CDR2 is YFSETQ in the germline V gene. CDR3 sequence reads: CASSLEGRAETQYF. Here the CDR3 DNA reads TGCGCCAGCAGCTTGGAGGGCAGGGCGGAGACCCAGTACTTC.

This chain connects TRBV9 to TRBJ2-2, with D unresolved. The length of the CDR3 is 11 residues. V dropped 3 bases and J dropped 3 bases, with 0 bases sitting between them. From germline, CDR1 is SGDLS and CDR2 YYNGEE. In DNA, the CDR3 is TGTGCCAGCAGCGACACCGGGGAGCTGTTTTTT. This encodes CASSDTGELFF.

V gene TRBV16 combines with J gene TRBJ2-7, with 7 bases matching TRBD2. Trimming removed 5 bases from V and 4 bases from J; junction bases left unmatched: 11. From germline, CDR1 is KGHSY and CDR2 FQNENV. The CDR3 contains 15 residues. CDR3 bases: TGTGCCAGCAGCGAGGCGGGAGAACGCCCTTACGAGCAGTACTTC. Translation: CASSEAGERPYEQYF.

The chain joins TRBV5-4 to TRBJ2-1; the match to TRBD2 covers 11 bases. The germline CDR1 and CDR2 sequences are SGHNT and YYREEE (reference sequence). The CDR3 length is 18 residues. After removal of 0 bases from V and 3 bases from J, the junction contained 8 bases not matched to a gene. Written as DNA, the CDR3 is TGTGCCAGCAGCTTGGTGGGTAGCGGGAGGGCTGTCTACAATGAGCAGTTCTTC. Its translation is CASSLVGSGRAVYNEQFF.

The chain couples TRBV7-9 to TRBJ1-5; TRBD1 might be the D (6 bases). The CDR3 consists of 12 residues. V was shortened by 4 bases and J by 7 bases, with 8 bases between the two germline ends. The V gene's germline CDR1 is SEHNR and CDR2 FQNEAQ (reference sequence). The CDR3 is CASSYTGQPQHF. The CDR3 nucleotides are TGTGCCAGCAGCTACACAGGGCAGCCCCAGCATTTT.

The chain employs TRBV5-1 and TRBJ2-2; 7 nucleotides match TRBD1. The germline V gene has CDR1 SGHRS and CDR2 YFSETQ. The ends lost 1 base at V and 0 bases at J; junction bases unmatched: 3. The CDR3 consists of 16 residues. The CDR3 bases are TGCGCCAGCAGCTTGCAGGGGGACGCGAACACCGGGGAGCTGTTTTTT. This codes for CASSLQGDANTGELFF.

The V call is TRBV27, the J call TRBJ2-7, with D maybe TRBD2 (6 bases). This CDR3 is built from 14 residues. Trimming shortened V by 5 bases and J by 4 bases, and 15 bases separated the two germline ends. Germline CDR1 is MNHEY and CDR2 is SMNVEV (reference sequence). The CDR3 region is CASSPSEGYYEQYF. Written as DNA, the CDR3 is TGTGCCAGCAGTCCTAGCGAAGGATATTACGAGCAGTACTTC.

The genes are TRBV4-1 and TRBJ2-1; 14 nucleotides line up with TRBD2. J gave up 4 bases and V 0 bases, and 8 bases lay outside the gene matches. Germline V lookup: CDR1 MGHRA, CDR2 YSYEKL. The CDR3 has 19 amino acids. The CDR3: CASSQEVGTSGRNYNEQFF. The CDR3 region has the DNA TGCGCCAGCAGCCAAGAGGTCGGGACTAGCGGGAGAAATTACAATGAGCAGTTCTTC.

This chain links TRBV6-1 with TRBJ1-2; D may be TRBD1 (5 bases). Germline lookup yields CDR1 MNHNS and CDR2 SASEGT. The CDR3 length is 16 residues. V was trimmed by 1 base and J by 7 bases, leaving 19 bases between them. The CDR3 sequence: CASSEGDVGRRVGYTF. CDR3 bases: TGTGCCAGCAGTGAAGGGGATGTGGGGCGCAGAGTTGGCTACACCTTC.

As DNA, the CDR3 is TGTGCCAGCAGTTCCCTAGGACAGGGTGCCGAAAAACTGTTTTTT. This encodes CASSSLGQGAEKLFF. J is TRBJ1-4 and V is TRBV28, with 8 nucleotides matching TRBD1. Unmatched junction bases numbered 9, after V lost 4 bases and J lost 8 bases. Germline V gives CDR1 MDHEN, CDR2 SYDVKM. The CDR3 totals 15 residues.

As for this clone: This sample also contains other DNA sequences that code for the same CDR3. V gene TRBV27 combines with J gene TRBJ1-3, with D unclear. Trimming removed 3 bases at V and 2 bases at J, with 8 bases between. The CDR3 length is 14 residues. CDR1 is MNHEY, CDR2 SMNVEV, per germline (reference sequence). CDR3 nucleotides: TGTGCCAGCAGTTTCCTCGGCCCTGGAAACACCATATATTTT. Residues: CASSFLGPGNTIYF.

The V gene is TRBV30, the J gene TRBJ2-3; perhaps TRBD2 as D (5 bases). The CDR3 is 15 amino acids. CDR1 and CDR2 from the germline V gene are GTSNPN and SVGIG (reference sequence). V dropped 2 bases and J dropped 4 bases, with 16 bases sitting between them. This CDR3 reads CAWSLELHGADTQYF. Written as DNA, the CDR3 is TGTGCCTGGAGTCTTGAGCTCCACGGGGCAGATACGCAGTATTTT.

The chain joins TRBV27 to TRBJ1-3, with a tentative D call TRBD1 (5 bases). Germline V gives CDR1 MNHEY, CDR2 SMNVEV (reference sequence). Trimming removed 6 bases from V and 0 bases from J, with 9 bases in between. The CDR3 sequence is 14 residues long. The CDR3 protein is CASSPGGSGNTIYF. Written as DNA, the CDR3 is TGTGCCAGCAGCCCCGGGGGCTCTGGAAACACCATATATTTT.

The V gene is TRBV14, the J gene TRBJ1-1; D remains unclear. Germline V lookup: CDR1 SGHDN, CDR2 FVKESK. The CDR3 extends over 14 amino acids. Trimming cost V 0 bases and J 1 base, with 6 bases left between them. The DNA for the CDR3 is TGTGCCAGCAGCCAAGAGTCGGAGAACACTGAAGCTTTCTTT. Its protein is CASSQESENTEAFF.

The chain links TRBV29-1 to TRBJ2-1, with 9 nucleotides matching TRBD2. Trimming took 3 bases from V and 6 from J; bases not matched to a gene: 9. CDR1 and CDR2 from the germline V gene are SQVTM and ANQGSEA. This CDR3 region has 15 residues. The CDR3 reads CSVDSSGRIGNEQFF. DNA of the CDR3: TGCAGCGTTGATTCCAGCGGGAGGATAGGCAATGAGCAGTTCTTC.

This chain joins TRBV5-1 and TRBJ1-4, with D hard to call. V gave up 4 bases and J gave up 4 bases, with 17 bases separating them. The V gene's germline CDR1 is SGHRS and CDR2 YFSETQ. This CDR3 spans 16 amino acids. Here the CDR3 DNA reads TGCGCCAGCAGCGCCGACTCATGGATGCGTAATGAAAAACTGTTTTTT. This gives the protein CASSADSWMRNEKLFF.

CDR3 DNA: TGTGCCAGCAGCATACGGACAGGTCAGCCCCAGCATTTT. It codes for CASSIRTGQPQHF. The V gene is TRBV11-1, the J gene TRBJ1-5, with TRBD1 matching 7 bases. Germline trimming cut 5 bases from V and 6 bases from J; bases unmatched to any gene: 4. CDR1 is SGHAT and CDR2 is FQDESV in the germline V gene (reference sequence). The CDR3 totals 13 residues.

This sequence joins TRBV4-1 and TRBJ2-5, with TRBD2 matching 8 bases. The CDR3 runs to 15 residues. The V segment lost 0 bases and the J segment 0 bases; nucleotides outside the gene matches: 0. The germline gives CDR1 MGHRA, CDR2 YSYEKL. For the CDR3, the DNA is TGCGCCAGCAGCCAAGAACTAGCGGACCAAGAGACCCAGTACTTC. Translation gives CASSQELADQETQYF.

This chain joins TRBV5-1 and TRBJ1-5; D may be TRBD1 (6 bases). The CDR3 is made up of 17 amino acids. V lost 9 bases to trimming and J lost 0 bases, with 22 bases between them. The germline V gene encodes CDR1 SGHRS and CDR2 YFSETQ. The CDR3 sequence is CATRIWTVRLSNQPQHF. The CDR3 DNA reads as TGCGCCACCAGGATCTGGACAGTGAGACTTAGCAATCAGCCCCAGCATTTT.